The 18 T cell receptor beta chains presented below share a single source sample, sequenced in a study of shared clonotypes between healthy human individuals. Clones were sequenced by immunoSEQ multiplex PCR, and TCRdb holds only the in-frame ones, with some missing. Of about 820,000 clones in the sample, 80% to 95% were seen once. Terminally differentiated effector memory CD45RA+ cells were left out of the naive CD8 fraction, which was CD45RO-negative and positively selected for CCR7. Sequences were obtained from naive CD8+ T cells sorted from blood. All receptors derive from a man younger than 45 in good health.

The chain uses TRBV25-1 and TRBJ2-2; D is unclear. The CDR3 is 14 amino acids. The V end was cut by 7 bases, the J end by 7 bases, with 16 bases between. Germline values: CDR1 MGHDK, CDR2 SYGVNS. The DNA for the CDR3 is TGTGCCAGCACCGAACGCCAGCATGACGGGGAGCTGTTTTTT. The encoded protein is CASTERQHDGELFF.

In this sample, this clone turned up once. V and J are TRBV2 and TRBJ2-1; TRBD1 agrees at 8 bases. The J segment lost 8 bases and the V segment lost 6 bases, leaving 12 bases of the junction unmatched. The CDR3 is 15 amino acids. Per the germline V gene, CDR1 is SNHLY and CDR2 is FYNNEI. The CDR3 sequence is CASRGTGGAVDEQFF. In DNA, the CDR3 is TGTGCCAGCAGGGGGACAGGTGGCGCAGTCGATGAGCAGTTCTTC.

As for this clone: Other DNA sequences in the sample encode the same CDR3. V and J are TRBV6-5 and TRBJ2-7; D is unresolved. CDR3 length equals 13 residues. V was shortened by 0 bases and J by 0 bases, with 3 bases between the two germline ends. Per the germline V gene, CDR1 is MNHEY and CDR2 is SVGAGI. The CDR3 reads CASSYSTSYEQYF. CDR3 bases: TGTGCCAGCAGTTACTCGACCTCCTACGAGCAGTACTTC.

V is TRBV10-3 and J is TRBJ2-7; no clear D gene. Germline CDR1 ENHRY, CDR2 SYGVKD. This CDR3 comprises 12 residues. V was pared by 2 bases and J by 3 bases, with 5 bases between. The CDR3 spells CAISETDYEQYF. CDR3 nucleotide sequence: TGTGCCATCAGTGAGACAGACTACGAGCAGTACTTC.

The chain links TRBV5-1 to TRBJ2-3; a weak D match, TRBD1 (5 bases). The CDR3 has 13 residues. The germline CDR1 and CDR2 sequences are SGHRS and YFSETQ. V lost 0 bases to trimming and J lost 5 bases, with 7 bases between them. The CDR3 nucleotides read TGCGCCAGCAGCTTGGAGGACAAAGATACGCAGTATTTT. Its protein is CASSLEDKDTQYF.

V is TRBV9 and J is TRBJ2-3, with D possibly being TRBD1 (6 bases). Deletions cut 4 bases from V and 3 bases from J, with 15 bases between. The CDR3 extends over 15 amino acids. Germline V gene data show CDR1 as SGDLS and CDR2 as YYNGEE. The chain's CDR3 is CASSLQGQQTDTQYF. The DNA of the CDR3 is TGTGCCAGCAGCCTTCAAGGACAGCAAACAGATACGCAGTATTTT. The full variable domain, in which reference TRBV9 and TRBJ2-3 provide the parts outside the CDR3, is DSGVTQTPKHLITATGQRVTLRCSPRSGDLSVYWYQQSLDQGLQFLIQYYNGEERAKGNILERFSAQQFPDLHSELNLSSLELGDSALYFCASSLQGQQTDTQYFGPGTRLTVL.

V usage is TRBV5-1 and J usage is TRBJ1-1, with 11 positions matching TRBD1. Looked up from germline, CDR1 is SGHRS and CDR2 is YFSETQ. V trimming: 3 bases; J trimming: 3 bases; junction bases outside the gene matches: 1. The CDR3 is 14 amino acids. The CDR3 DNA sequence: TGCGCCAGCAGCTGGGGACAGGGGGACACTGAAGCTTTCTTT. Protein product: CASSWGQGDTEAFF.

A note on this clone: Other DNA sequences of this sample code for an identical CDR3. V usage is TRBV27 and J usage is TRBJ2-7; the D is unclear. Trimming pared 5 bases from V and 4 bases from J, leaving 6 bases between. This CDR3 is 11 amino acids long. Germline values: CDR1 MNHEY, CDR2 SMNVEV (reference sequence). CDR3 nucleotide sequence: TGTGCCAGCAGTAACGCGTACGAGCAGTACTTC. This codes for CASSNAYEQYF.

The chain employs TRBV27 and TRBJ2-3, with TRBD2 as a possible D gene (6 bases). V lost 5 bases and J lost 6, with 15 bases in between. The CDR3 is made up of 14 amino acids. Germline V gene lookup returns CDR1 MNHEY and CDR2 SMNVEV (reference sequence). CDR3 sequence: CASSVGTGGDTQYF. The CDR3, as DNA: TGTGCCAGCAGTGTTGGTACTGGAGGGGATACGCAGTATTTT.

The V call is TRBV2, the J call TRBJ2-1; 10 nucleotides match TRBD2. CDR3 length: 18 residues. Germline CDR1 and CDR2: SNHLY and FYNNEI. J was trimmed by 7 bases and V by 7 bases; bases with no gene match: 19. The CDR3 sequence is CASTGGGASGSRGNEQFF. Written as DNA, the CDR3 is TGTGCCAGCACCGGGGGTGGGGCTAGCGGGAGTCGGGGGAATGAGCAGTTCTTC.

This chain links TRBV6-5 with TRBJ2-1; 13 bases agree with TRBD2. The germline V gene encodes CDR1 MNHEY and CDR2 SVGAGI. This CDR3 region has 15 residues. Trimming cost V 4 bases and J 6 bases; bases outside gene matches: 3. CDR3 sequence reads: CASSSGLAGVNEQFF. The DNA of the CDR3 is TGTGCCAGCAGTTCAGGACTAGCGGGAGTCAATGAGCAGTTCTTC.

This sequence joins TRBV4-1 and TRBJ1-1; D unresolved. There are 19 residues in the CDR3. Trimming pared 1 base from V and 0 bases from J, leaving 21 bases between. In germline, CDR1 is MGHRA, CDR2 YSYEKL. CDR3 in DNA: TGCGCCAGCAGCCAAGCCATAGATCCCTGGGCTATCATGAACACTGAAGCTTTCTTT. Its protein product is CASSQAIDPWAIMNTEAFF.

V is TRBV6-5 and J is TRBJ2-1; 9 nucleotides agree with TRBD1. CDR1 and CDR2 (germline): MNHEY, SVGAGI. The junction had 6 bases not matched to a gene; V was cut back by 6 bases and J by 6 bases. This CDR3 contains 14 residues. The CDR3 DNA is TGTGCCAGCAGCTCCGGGACAGGGACCAATGAGCAGTTCTTC. This gives the protein CASSSGTGTNEQFF.

This chain uses TRBV7-9 with TRBJ2-1, with 11 positions matching TRBD2. With 6 bases clipped from V and 5 bases from J, the junction kept 0 bases outside the gene matches. Germline-derived CDR1 and CDR2 are SEHNR and FQNEAQ (reference sequence). This CDR3 is 13 amino acids long. The CDR3 DNA is TGTGCCAGCAGGACTAGCGGGGACAATGAGCAGTTCTTC. This sequence encodes CASRTSGDNEQFF.

Comments on this clone: A much bigger clone sits one base away, suggesting this may be a read error. This rearrangement joins TRBV7-2 to TRBJ2-7; D is undetermined. The CDR3 sequence is 11 residues long. Trimming pared 5 bases from V and 3 bases from J, leaving 5 bases between. In germline, CDR1 is SGHTA, CDR2 FQGNSA. CDR3 coding DNA: TGTGCCAGCAGCCAAATCTACGAGCAGTACTTC. Amino acids: CASSQIYEQYF.

The chain employs TRBV7-9 and TRBJ1-2, with TRBD1 as a possible D gene (5 bases). The CDR3 length is 15 residues. Germline CDR1 is SEHNR and CDR2 is FQNEAQ (reference sequence). Trimming took 3 bases from V and 0 from J, leaving 11 bases between them. The DNA for the CDR3 is TGTGCCAGCAGCTTTTACGGGGGATCTAACTATGGCTACACCTTC. Its translation is CASSFYGGSNYGYTF.

The J gene is TRBJ2-7, the V gene TRBV19; perhaps TRBD2 as D (6 bases). Per germline, CDR1 LNHDA and CDR2 SQIVND (reference sequence). V was trimmed by 5 bases and J by 3 bases, leaving 14 bases between them. The CDR3 spans 14 residues. In nucleotides, the CDR3 is TGTGCCAGTAGTCCGGCGGGACTTGACTACGAGCAGTACTTC. It translates to CASSPAGLDYEQYF.

The chain recombines TRBV28 with TRBJ2-1; D perhaps matches TRBD1 (6 bases). Trimming pared 3 bases from V and 5 bases from J, leaving 17 bases between. From germline, CDR1 is MDHEN and CDR2 SYDVKM. This CDR3 comprises 16 residues. The CDR3 spells CASSFGGWGWDNEQFF. DNA for the CDR3: TGTGCCAGCAGTTTTGGGGGCTGGGGTTGGGACAATGAGCAGTTCTTC.